The 10 T cell receptor beta chains below were found in one sample sequenced in a study of cytomegalovirus exposure and HLA in healthy donors. Primers for the PCR totalled 60 Vbeta and 13 Jbeta. Profiling relied on immunoSEQ multiplex PCR, and the TCRdb table lists in-frame clones only, not all of them. The table records under 150,000 clones, 70% to 80% of them present only once. What was sequenced was PBMCs. The source of these receptors is a male donor in good health and CMV-seronegative.

Here the CDR3 DNA reads TGTGCCAGCAGGGGTAGCGGGGGACCCTACGAGCAGTACTTC. Its translation: CASRGSGGPYEQYF. The chain carries TRBV6-1 and TRBJ2-7, with 9 bases identical to TRBD2. Trimming cost V 6 bases and J 2 bases; bases outside gene matches: 5. This CDR3 has 14 amino acids. The germline V gene has CDR1 MNHNS and CDR2 SASEGT.

The gene calls are TRBV11-2 and TRBJ1-1; D is unresolved. Germline V gives CDR1 SGHAT, CDR2 FQNNGV. V was trimmed by 5 bases and J by 4 bases, leaving 17 bases between them. This CDR3 contains 15 residues. The CDR3 coding sequence is TGTGCCAGCAGCCTACCCCAAGTGCAGGTCACTGAAGCTTTCTTT. Translated: CASSLPQVQVTEAFF.

V is TRBV28 and J is TRBJ1-4; TRBD1 matches at 9 bases. Trimming cost V 3 bases and J 8 bases; bases outside gene matches: 7. Germline CDR1 and CDR2: MDHEN and SYDVKM. The length of the CDR3 is 15 residues. The CDR3 loop is CASSFGGQGREKLFF. The CDR3 coding sequence is TGTGCCAGCAGTTTTGGGGGACAGGGTAGAGAAAAACTGTTTTTT.

The chain has TRBV5-1 and TRBJ1-5; tentatively, D is TRBD1 (5 bases). Germline lookup yields CDR1 SGHRS and CDR2 YFSETQ. The CDR3 spans 15 residues. V lost 0 bases and J 4 bases, leaving 11 bases between the germline ends. The CDR3 here is CASSLEGRVNQPQHF. CDR3 bases: TGCGCCAGCAGCTTGGAAGGCAGGGTAAATCAGCCCCAGCATTTT.

This sequence joins TRBV6-1 and TRBJ2-7; 9 bases match TRBD2. Germline-derived CDR1 and CDR2 are MNHNS and SASEGT. This CDR3 is 13 amino acids long. Unmatched junction bases numbered 2, after V lost 2 bases and J lost 6 bases. The CDR3 nucleotides read TGTGCCAGCAGTGAATTTAGCGGGGGCGAGCAGTACTTC. This codes for CASSEFSGGEQYF.

The J gene is TRBJ2-3, the V gene TRBV30, with a weak D call TRBD1 (5 bases). The CDR3 is 14 residues long. CDR1 and CDR2 (germline): GTSNPN, SVGIG (reference sequence). V lost 1 base, J lost 4 bases, and 12 bases lay in between. Here the CDR3 reads CAWSGRVSSDTQYF. For the CDR3, the DNA is TGTGCCTGGAGTGGCAGGGTATCGTCAGATACGCAGTATTTT.

The CDR3 loop is CASSLVAGNYEQYF. Written as DNA, the CDR3 is TGTGCCAGCAGCTTAGTCGCAGGGAACTACGAGCAGTACTTC. V usage is TRBV11-2 and J usage is TRBJ2-5; D is possibly TRBD1 (5 bases). The DNA end lines up better with TRBJ2-7; the J call may be wrong. The CDR3 has 14 residues. Germline V CDR1 and CDR2: SGHAT, FQNNGV.

The rearrangement joins TRBV5-1 to TRBJ2-3; D is ambiguous. V shed 2 bases and J shed 2 bases, with 9 bases lying between them. The CDR3 totals 14 residues. CDR1 is SGHRS, CDR2 YFSETQ, per germline. This chain's CDR3 is CASSFRVTTDTQYF. CDR3 sequence (DNA): TGCGCCAGCAGCTTTAGAGTTACCACAGATACGCAGTATTTT.

V gene TRBV29-1 combines with J gene TRBJ2-7, with 11 bases fitting TRBD2. Germline V lookup: CDR1 SQVTM, CDR2 ANQGSEA. V trimming: 7 bases; J trimming: 3 bases; junction bases outside the gene matches: 8. The CDR3 consists of 14 residues. The CDR3 reads CSALLAGVIYEQYF. The CDR3 DNA follows: TGCAGCGCCTTACTAGCGGGGGTTATCTACGAGCAGTACTTC.

The chain links TRBV7-2 to TRBJ2-3; no clear D. V gave up 4 bases and J gave up 2 bases, with 7 bases separating them. There are 13 residues in the CDR3. Germline CDR1 is SGHTA and CDR2 is FQGNSA. The CDR3 DNA is TGTGCCAGCAGCTCCTCCTACACAGATACGCAGTATTTT. Its translation: CASSSSYTDTQYF. Together with reference TRBV7-2 and TRBJ2-3, the CDR3 gives the full variable domain: GAGVSQSPSNKVTEKGKDVELRCDPISGHTALYWYRQSLGQGLEFLIYFQGNSAPDKSGLPSDRFSAERTGGSVSTLTIQRTQQEDSAVYLCASSSSYTDTQYFGPGTRLTVL.